The T cell receptor beta chain described here comes from a study of T-cell memory formation after mild COVID-19 (dated by TCRdb to the early 2020s). For the wider study: TCR sequence clusters from the two donors were found to be largely donor specific. In two donors, T-cell clones that expanded and contracted after mild COVID-19 were tracked by sequencing TCRalpha and TCRbeta repertoires over time. The cohort was made up of two young adult volunteers, one female and one male, who were previously healthy. Here is what the overall study found, with its caveats: Some responding clones were found in pre-infection memory, which suggests that pre-existing cross-reactive memory T cells took part in the SARS-CoV-2 response. Contracting CD4+ clones appeared mostly in the CM and EM memory subsets, whereas CD8+ clones were enriched in EMRA. SARS-CoV-2 specificity was not confirmed for the second-wave clones peaking on day 37. Only two mild cases were covered by the study, and larger cohorts that include severe cases with pre-infection samples were considered necessary. Balanced CD4/CD8 phenotypes were observed for clones contracting from day 15 to 85, whereas a bias towards CD4+ was observed for a second wave of clones expanding from day 15 to 37.

Ficoll-Paque density gradient centrifugation was used to isolate PBMCs. This clonotype was detected a few times. The target of this receptor is not known. One base away there is no much larger clone; base qualities are not given. The instrument was an Illumina NovaSeq 6000. Using 5'RACE with constant-segment primers, TCRalpha and TCRbeta cDNA libraries were constructed, with sample barcodes and unique molecular identifiers added in the process. Trizol reagent was used to extract RNA from every sample. The libraries were amplified in two PCR steps, and the second step added a second sample barcode and Illumina TruSeq adapters. Libraries were sequenced on an Illumina NovaSeq with 2 x 150 bp paired-end reads. The paper's processing steps were these. Reads were demultiplexed and collapsed into UMI-guided consensus sequences with migec v1.2.7. Using mixcr v2.1.11, UMI consensuses were aligned to TRA and TRB V and J templates and then assembled into clonotypes. A clonotype was counted as expanded or contracted only when both edgeR and NoisET called the clonotype significant, with the noise models trained on biological replicates. edgeR calls used a false discovery rate-adjusted p below 0.01 and a log2 fold-change threshold of 1. As an exploratory analysis of dynamics, max-normalized trajectories of the 1000 most abundant clonotypes were examined with PCA combined with hierarchical clustering. The CD4 or CD8 phenotype of responding clones was assigned using the separately sequenced CD4+ and CD8+ repertoires. Using fastp at Q25 and MiXCR, TCRdb reprocessed the public reads and kept productive beta chains. One record per CDR3 amino acid sequence lists the most common genes and DNA. The V and J calls shown here were made by TCRdb, not taken from the authors' results. The sample records about half a million distinct CDR3 sequences, roughly 18% of which are singletons. The top ten clonotypes cover 9% to 15% of the sample.

The CDR3 spans 15 residues, from the cysteine through the phenylalanine. Of the read, only the CDR3 DNA is kept; its 45 bases are in frame from base 1. Looking up the germline V gene yields CDR1 LGHNA and CDR2 YNFKEQ. Relative to germline, V is 4 bases shorter and J is 3 bases shorter, with 14 bases between their ends. The clonotype originates from an adult woman who had mild COVID-19 (a few samples of this study predate the infection). The sample titles of this study are shuffled in the database, so cell type and time point are left out; the donor was told from shared clones. The sequenced sample was PBMCs or a T cell subset sorted from them (not recorded which). The chain is assembled from TRBV4-2 and TRBJ2-3; matching of 7 bases hints at TRBD2 as the D gene. This receptor has the CDR3 CASSRRGGATDTQYF. The nucleotide sequence reads TGTGCCAGCAGCCGAAGGGGGGGGGCGACAGATACGCAGTATTTT.